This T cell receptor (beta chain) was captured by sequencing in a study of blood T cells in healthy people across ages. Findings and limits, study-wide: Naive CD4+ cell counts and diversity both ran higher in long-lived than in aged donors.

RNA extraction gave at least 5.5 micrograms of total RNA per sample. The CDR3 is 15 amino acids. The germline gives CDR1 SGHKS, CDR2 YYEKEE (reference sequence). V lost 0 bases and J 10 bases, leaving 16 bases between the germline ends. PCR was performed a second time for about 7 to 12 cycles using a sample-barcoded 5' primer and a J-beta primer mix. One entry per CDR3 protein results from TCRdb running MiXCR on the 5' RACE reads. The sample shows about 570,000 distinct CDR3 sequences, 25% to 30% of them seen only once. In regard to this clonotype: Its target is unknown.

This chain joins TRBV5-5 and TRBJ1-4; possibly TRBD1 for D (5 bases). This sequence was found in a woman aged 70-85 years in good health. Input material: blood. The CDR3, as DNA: TGTGCCAGCAGCTTGGAGGCAGGGAGGTTTGGAAAACTGTTTTTT. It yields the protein CASSLEAGRFGKLFF.